This TCR beta chain derives from a study of shared clonotypes between healthy human individuals. Overall study: Per donor, three plates held CD4 naive cells, three held CD4 memory, two held CD8 naive and one held CD8 memory.

This clone was picked up one time. Its target is unknown. Findings and caveats of the study: It was the few donors that limited the genetic and exposure-history diversity represented. The authors expected sequencing depth to affect clonotype sharing among donors.

This table comes from immunoSEQ multiplex PCR, and its TCRdb copy is limited to in-frame clones, with some not included. Of roughly 86,000 clones listed, 60% to 75% were seen once; the top ten hold 50%. After removal of 7 bases from V and 6 bases from J, the junction contained 13 bases not matched to a gene. This CDR3 has 17 residues. Germline CDR1 SEHNR, CDR2 FQNEAQ (reference sequence). The TCR comes from a man aged 25 to 40 in good health. V usage is TRBV7-9 and J usage is TRBJ2-3, with 13 bases matching TRBD2. The sequenced sample was memory CD8+ T cells sorted from blood. Sample subset: CD45RO+ cells pooled with CCR7-negative TemRA cells. CDR3: CASNNLGTSGKLDTQYF. DNA of the CDR3: TGTGCCAGCAACAACCTCGGGACTAGCGGGAAGTTGGATACGCAGTATTTT.